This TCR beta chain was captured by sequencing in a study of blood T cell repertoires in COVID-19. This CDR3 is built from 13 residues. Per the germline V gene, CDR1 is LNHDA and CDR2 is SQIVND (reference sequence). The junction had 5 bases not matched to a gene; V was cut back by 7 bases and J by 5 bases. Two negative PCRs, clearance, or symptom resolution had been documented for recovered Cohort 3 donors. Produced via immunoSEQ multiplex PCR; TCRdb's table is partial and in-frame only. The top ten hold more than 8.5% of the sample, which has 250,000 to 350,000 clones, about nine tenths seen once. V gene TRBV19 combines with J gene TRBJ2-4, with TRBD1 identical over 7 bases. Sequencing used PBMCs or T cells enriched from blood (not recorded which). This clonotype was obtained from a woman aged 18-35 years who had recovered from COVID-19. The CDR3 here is CASNRGMENIQYF. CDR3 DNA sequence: TGTGCCAGTAACAGGGGTATGGAAAACATTCAGTACTTC.